A single sample gave rise to the 15 T cell receptor beta chains below, sequenced in a study of cytomegalovirus exposure and HLA in healthy donors. This PCR relied on a set of 60 Vbeta primers and 13 Jbeta primers. Repertoires were generated with immunoSEQ multiplex PCR, while TCRdb's copy carries only in-frame clones and drops some. Among some 120,000 clones listed, 65% to 90% were seen once. The sample consisted of PBMCs. Receptors were obtained from a male donor in good health and CMV-seropositive.

This chain joins TRBV5-4 and TRBJ1-2, with D possibly being TRBD1 (6 bases). Germline CDR1 and CDR2: SGHNT and YYREEE (reference sequence). Between the trimmed V and J ends, which lost 1 base and 5 bases, there was a span of 21 bases. The length of the CDR3 is 17 residues. The CDR3 nucleotides are TGTGCCAGCAGCTTGACCCCCAGGACAGCTAGTGGGTATGGCTACACCTTC. Translated, it gives CASSLTPRTASGYGYTF.

The gene calls are TRBV10-2 and TRBJ2-7; TRBD1 matches 8 bases. V shed 4 bases and J 4 bases; nucleotides not matched to a gene: 3. Germline values: CDR1 WSHSY, CDR2 SAAADI. The CDR3 is 13 amino acids. CDR3 protein: CASSVDRAYEQYF. In nucleotides, the CDR3 is TGCGCCAGCAGTGTGGACAGGGCATACGAGCAGTACTTC.

The rearrangement links TRBV4-1 to TRBJ2-1; 10 bases are shared with TRBD2. CDR1 MGHRA and CDR2 YSYEKL come from the germline V gene. This CDR3 region has 14 residues. Trimming removed 6 bases from V and 8 bases from J; junction bases left unmatched: 7. The CDR3 DNA sequence: TGCGCCAGCAGGGGGAGCGGGGGGGACGATGAGCAGTTCTTC. This gives the protein CASRGSGGDDEQFF.

The chain has TRBV6-5 and TRBJ1-3, with 9 bases aligning to TRBD1. Trimming removed 5 bases from V and 3 bases from J; junction bases left unmatched: 2. The length of the CDR3 is 14 residues. In germline, CDR1 is MNHEY, CDR2 SVGAGI. The CDR3 nucleotides read TGTGCCAGCAGTCGGGACAGGGTTGGAAACACCATATATTTT. This translates into CASSRDRVGNTIYF.

The V and J genes are TRBV25-1 and TRBJ2-7, with a weak D call TRBD1 (5 bases). CDR3 length: 15 residues. V lost 5 bases, J lost 3 bases, and 17 bases lay in between. Looked up from germline, CDR1 is MGHDK and CDR2 is SYGVNS. The chain's CDR3 is CASSSLTGPNYEQYF. The CDR3 nucleotides are TGTGCCAGCAGTTCTCTAACAGGACCAAACTACGAGCAGTACTTC.

The chain is built from TRBV7-8 and TRBJ2-5; D not certain. Germline loops: CDR1 SGHVS, CDR2 FQNEAQ. The CDR3 is 13 amino acids. Between the trimmed V and J ends, which lost 1 base and 3 bases, there was a span of 6 bases. The CDR3 sequence: CASSLGAKETQYF. In DNA, the CDR3 is TGTGCCAGCAGCTTAGGGGCGAAAGAGACCCAGTACTTC.

This clone was recorded once. CDR3 sequence (DNA): TGTGCCAGCAGTCGTGATGGAGCCACAGATACGCAGTATTTT. This gives the protein CASSRDGATDTQYF. The chain couples TRBV28 to TRBJ2-3; D remains ambiguous. Germline-derived CDR1 and CDR2 are MDHEN and SYDVKM. The CDR3 sequence is 14 residues long. Trimming took off 5 bases at V and 2 bases at J, with 11 bases between the two ends.

This clone was counted only a few times. The chain links TRBV6-5 to TRBJ1-6, with D unresolved. V was pared by 7 bases and J by 0 bases, with 10 bases between. The CDR3 extends over 15 amino acids. Germline CDR1 MNHEY, CDR2 SVGAGI. Here the CDR3 reads CASKPGLSYNSPLHF. In DNA, the CDR3 is TGTGCCAGCAAACCAGGCCTCTCCTATAATTCACCCCTCCACTTT.

This chain joins TRBV4-3 and TRBJ1-5; 9 nucleotides align to TRBD1. Germline V gene data show CDR1 as LGHNA and CDR2 as YSLEER. Trimming removed 1 base from V and 6 bases from J; junction bases left unmatched: 1. The length of the CDR3 is 14 residues. The CDR3 nucleotides read TGCGCCAGCAGCCAAGCGACAGGGGGTCAGCCCCAGCATTTT. Its translation: CASSQATGGQPQHF.

This chain links TRBV5-1 with TRBJ2-5; D unclear. The germline V and J ends were trimmed by 4 bases and 3 bases, with 13 bases remaining between them. The CDR3 covers 14 residues. CDR1 is SGHRS and CDR2 is YFSETQ in the germline V gene. The chain's CDR3 is CASSPLSVEETQYF. The CDR3 DNA reads as TGCGCCAGCAGCCCCCTGTCGGTTGAAGAGACCCAGTACTTC.

The CDR3 reads CASSEYSRSVEKLFF. For the CDR3, the DNA is TGTGCCAGCAGTGAATACAGTAGGTCAGTTGAAAAACTGTTTTTT. The chain has TRBV6-1 and TRBJ1-4; D call uncertain. The V end was cut by 2 bases, the J end by 7 bases, with 14 bases between. Looked up from germline, CDR1 is MNHNS and CDR2 is SASEGT. This CDR3 is 15 amino acids long.

The rearrangement uses TRBV30 and TRBJ1-5; 7 bases map to TRBD1. Germline CDR1 and CDR2: GTSNPN and SVGIG (reference sequence). J gave up 1 base and V 5 bases, and 5 bases lay outside the gene matches. This CDR3 is 14 amino acids long. The CDR3 here is CAWGDRRSNQPQHF. In DNA form, the CDR3 reads TGTGCCTGGGGGGACAGACGGAGCAATCAGCCCCAGCATTTT.

The chain joins TRBV28 to TRBJ1-2, with 8 bases fitting TRBD1. The CDR3 length is 14 residues. V lost 5 bases and J lost 8; bases outside the gene matches: 10. Germline values: CDR1 MDHEN, CDR2 SYDVKM. CDR3 loop: CASSAGGAGRGYTF. Here the CDR3 DNA reads TGTGCCAGCAGTGCAGGGGGCGCCGGACGGGGCTACACCTTC.

In this sample, this clone turned up once. The chain has TRBV19 and TRBJ2-3; 12 bases line up with TRBD1. The CDR3 extends over 13 amino acids. V shed 8 bases, J shed 5 bases, and the junction held 2 bases outside the gene matches. The germline CDR1 and CDR2 sequences are LNHDA and SQIVND (reference sequence). Here the CDR3 DNA reads TGTGCCAGTGGGGACAGGGGGCAAGATACGCAGTATTTT. Encoded protein: CASGDRGQDTQYF.

The V gene is TRBV6-5, the J gene TRBJ2-7; D is possibly TRBD2 (6 bases). Germline V lookup: CDR1 MNHEY, CDR2 SVGAGI. This CDR3 is built from 15 residues. V dropped 6 bases and J dropped 2 bases, with 17 bases sitting between them. In DNA, the CDR3 is TGTGCCAGCAGAACTAGCTCCCGCCCCACCTACGAGCAGTACTTC. Translating gives CASRTSSRPTYEQYF.